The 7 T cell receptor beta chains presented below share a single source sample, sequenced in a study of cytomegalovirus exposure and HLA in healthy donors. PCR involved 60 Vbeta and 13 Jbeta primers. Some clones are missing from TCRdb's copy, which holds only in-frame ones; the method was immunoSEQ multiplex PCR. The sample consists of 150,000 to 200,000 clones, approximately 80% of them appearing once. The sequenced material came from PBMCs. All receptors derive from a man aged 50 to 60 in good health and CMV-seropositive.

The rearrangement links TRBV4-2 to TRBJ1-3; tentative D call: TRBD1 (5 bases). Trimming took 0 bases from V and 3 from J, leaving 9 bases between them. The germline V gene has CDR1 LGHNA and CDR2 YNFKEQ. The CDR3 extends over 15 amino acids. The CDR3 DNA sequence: TGTGCCAGCAGCCAAGAAGGAGGGGTTGGAAACACCATATATTTT. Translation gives CASSQEGGVGNTIYF.

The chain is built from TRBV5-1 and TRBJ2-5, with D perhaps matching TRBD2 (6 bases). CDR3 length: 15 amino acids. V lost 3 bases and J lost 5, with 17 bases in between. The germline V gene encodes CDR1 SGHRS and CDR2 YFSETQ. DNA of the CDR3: TGCGCCAGCAGCTATATTTCAGGCCTAGCGGAGACCCAGTACTTC. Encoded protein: CASSYISGLAETQYF.

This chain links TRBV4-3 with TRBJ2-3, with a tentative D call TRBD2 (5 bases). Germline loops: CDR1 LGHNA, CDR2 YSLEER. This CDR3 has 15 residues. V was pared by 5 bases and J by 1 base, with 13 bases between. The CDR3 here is CASSIRTFGTDTQYF. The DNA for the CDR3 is TGCGCCAGCAGCATACGGACTTTCGGCACAGATACGCAGTATTTT.

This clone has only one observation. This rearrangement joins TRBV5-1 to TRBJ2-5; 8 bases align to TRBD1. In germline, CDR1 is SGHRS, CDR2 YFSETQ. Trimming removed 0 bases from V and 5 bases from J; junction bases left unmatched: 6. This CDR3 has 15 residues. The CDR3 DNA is TGCGCCAGCAGCTTGGCCCTGCAGGGGGCCGAGACCCAGTACTTC. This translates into CASSLALQGAETQYF.

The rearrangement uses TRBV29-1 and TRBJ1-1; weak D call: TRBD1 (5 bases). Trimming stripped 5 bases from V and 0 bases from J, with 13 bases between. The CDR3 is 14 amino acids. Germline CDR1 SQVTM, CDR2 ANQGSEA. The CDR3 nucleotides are TGCAGCGTTCGCCCGCGGGGGTTGAACACTGAAGCTTTCTTT. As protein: CSVRPRGLNTEAFF.

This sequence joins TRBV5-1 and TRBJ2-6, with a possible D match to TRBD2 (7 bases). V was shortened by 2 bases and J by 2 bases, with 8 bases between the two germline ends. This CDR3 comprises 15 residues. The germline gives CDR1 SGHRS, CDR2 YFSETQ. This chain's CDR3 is CASSLGGAGANVLTF. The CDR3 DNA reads TGCGCCAGCAGCTTAGGGGGGGCTGGGGCCAACGTCCTGACTTTC.

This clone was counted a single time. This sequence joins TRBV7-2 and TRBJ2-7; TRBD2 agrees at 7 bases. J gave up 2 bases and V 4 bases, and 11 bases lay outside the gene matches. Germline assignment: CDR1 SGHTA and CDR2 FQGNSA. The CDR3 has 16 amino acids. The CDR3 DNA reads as TGTGCCAGCAGCTCTTCGTACGGCGGGGGACCCTACGAGCAGTACTTC. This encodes CASSSSYGGGPYEQYF.